The following is a T cell receptor (beta chain) sequence with its context. About 10 ml of fresh peripheral blood supplied the PBMCs. This sample is drawn from a study of T cells in Graves' hyperthyroidism and ophthalmopathy. Amplification yielded TCR beta CDR3 regions, with RNA transcripts as the source. The study used the HTBI primer set for a first-round RT-PCR of the TCR CDR3. TCRdb recomputed calls from the multiplex PCR reads with MiXCR, one row per CDR3 protein. The table includes 700,000 to 850,000 distinct CDR3 sequences, roughly a third detected once. V dropped 5 bases and J dropped 2; count of bases not matched to a gene: 2. The CDR3 extends over 17 amino acids. Germline CDR1 is SGHTA and CDR2 is FQGTGA.

Material for sequencing was blood. The chain employs TRBV7-3 and TRBJ2-6; 14 nucleotides match TRBD2. This sequence originates from a woman aged 40 to 50 with Graves' hyperthyroidism. CDR3 coding DNA: TGTGCCAGCAGCCCGGGACTAGCGGGAGCTGGGGCCAACGTCCTGACTTTC. Translated: CASSPGLAGAGANVLTF.